These 25 T cell receptor beta chains came from one sample sequenced in a study of molecular identifiers for immune sequencing clone quantification. MiXCR, applied by TCRdb to the PCR reads, yields one record per CDR3 protein. The sample has about 640,000 distinct CDR3 sequences, about 20% seen once. The sample comprised naive CD8+ T cells from blood, with Jurkat cell RNA spiked in. Stated subset: FACS-sorted CD8+CD4-CCR7+CD45RA+ naive T cells. These receptors were obtained from a human donor in good health. Some libraries in this study had Jurkat cell RNA spiked in.

Comments on this clonotype: A read error may explain this, as a much larger clone is one base away. The V gene is TRBV6-2 or TRBV6-3, the J gene TRBJ2-3; 7 nucleotides align to TRBD1. CDR1 is MNHEY, CDR2 SVGEGT, per germline. The CDR3 covers 16 residues. CDR3 sequence: CASSLFNRGSTDTRYF. The CDR3 DNA sequence: TGTGCCAGCAGTCTCTTCAACAGGGGAAGCACAGATACGCGGTATTTT.

This clonotype was detected many times. The chain combines TRBV2 with TRBJ1-4; D is unresolved. V lost 5 bases and J 4 bases, leaving 11 bases between the germline ends. The CDR3 runs to 14 residues. Germline V lookup: CDR1 SNHLY, CDR2 FYNNEI. DNA of the CDR3: TGTGCCAGCAGTCCGAGGGCCAATAATGAAAAACTGTTTTTT. It encodes CASSPRANNEKLFF.

The table lists this clonotype with many counts. J is TRBJ1-1 and V is TRBV5-6; D perhaps matches TRBD1 (5 bases). This CDR3 spans 13 amino acids. Germline CDR1 SGHDT, CDR2 YYEEEE. Trimming pared 4 bases from V and 3 bases from J, leaving 10 bases between. CDR3 sequence (DNA): TGTGCCAGCAGCCAGGGTCGTCACACTGAAGCTTTCTTT. Translation gives CASSQGRHTEAFF.

This clonotype has a handful of counts. The chain links TRBV4-3 to TRBJ1-4; D remains ambiguous. V shed 1 base and J shed 1 base, with 13 bases lying between them. The CDR3 covers 17 residues. Germline CDR1 LGHNA, CDR2 YSLEER. CDR3 region: CASSQGPPRLTNEKLFF. CDR3 coding DNA: TGCGCCAGCAGCCAAGGACCGCCAAGGTTAACTAATGAAAAACTGTTTTTT.

This clonotype has ten or more counts. This rearrangement joins TRBV3-1 to TRBJ1-1; D is perhaps TRBD1 (6 bases). The V end was cut by 0 bases, the J end by 6 bases, with 11 bases between. Germline V CDR1 and CDR2: LGHDT, YNNKEL (reference sequence). The CDR3 sequence is 14 residues long. CDR3 protein: CASSQDRGGPEAFF. CDR3 nucleotide sequence: TGTGCCAGCAGCCAAGACCGGGGGGGCCCTGAAGCTTTCTTT.

This chain uses TRBV19 with TRBJ1-5, with 9 bases fitting TRBD1. The CDR3 consists of 15 residues. J was trimmed by 1 base and V by 4 bases; bases with no gene match: 2. The germline V gene encodes CDR1 LNHDA and CDR2 SQIVND (reference sequence). The CDR3 DNA is TGTGCCAGTAGTACCGGGACAGGGAGCAATCAGCCCCAGCATTTT. Amino acid sequence: CASSTGTGSNQPQHF.

This chain links TRBV6-2 or TRBV6-3 with TRBJ2-7; D ambiguous. The CDR3 length is 15 residues. V lost 0 bases, J lost 2 bases, and 11 bases lay in between. Germline V CDR1 and CDR2: MNHEY, SVGEGT. CDR3 nucleotide sequence: TGTGCCAGCAGTTACTCTGCGCTAAGTCCCTACGAGCAGTACTTC. Translated, it gives CASSYSALSPYEQYF.

A word on this clonotype: Possible read error: a much larger clone is one base away. The rearrangement uses TRBV30 and TRBJ1-2; no clear D gene. This CDR3 region has 14 residues. The germline gives CDR1 GTSNPN, CDR2 SVGIG (reference sequence). CDR3 sequence (DNA): TGTGCCTGGAGTGTACTAGGCCCAAGCTATGGCCACACCTTC. Translating it yields CAWSVLGPSYGHTF.

This clonotype was seen many times. The V gene is TRBV30, the J gene TRBJ2-5; either TRBD1 or TRBD2 may fit D (5 bases each). V was trimmed by 1 base and J by 2 bases, leaving 11 bases between them. The length of the CDR3 is 14 residues. In germline, CDR1 is GTSNPN, CDR2 SVGIG (reference sequence). The CDR3 DNA follows: TGTGCCTGGAGTGACTCGAGGGGACAAGAGACCCAGTACTTC. Protein: CAWSDSRGQETQYF.

V gene TRBV9 combines with J gene TRBJ2-5; 7 bases align to TRBD2. J gave up 4 bases and V 0 bases, and 3 bases lay outside the gene matches. From germline, CDR1 is SGDLS and CDR2 YYNGEE. This CDR3 contains 14 residues. CDR3: CASSVELAGETQYF. In DNA, the CDR3 is TGTGCCAGCAGCGTAGAGTTAGCGGGAGAGACCCAGTACTTC. The full variable domain, its missing parts supplied by reference TRBV9 and TRBJ2-5, is DSGVTQTPKHLITATGQRVTLRCSPRSGDLSVYWYQQSLDQGLQFLIQYYNGEERAKGNILERFSAQQFPDLHSELNLSSLELGDSALYFCASSVELAGETQYFGPGTRLLVL.

This clonotype was counted between two and nine times. The V gene is TRBV7-9, the J gene TRBJ2-5; tentatively, D is TRBD2 (5 bases). From germline, CDR1 is SEHNR and CDR2 FQNEAQ (reference sequence). The CDR3 length is 15 residues. V gave up 5 bases and J gave up 4 bases, with 17 bases separating them. The CDR3 here is CASSPPELVSETQYF. As DNA, the CDR3 is TGTGCCAGCAGCCCCCCCGAACTAGTTTCAGAGACCCAGTACTTC.

The sample holds a few counts of this clonotype. V usage is TRBV19 and J usage is TRBJ1-6, with D tentatively TRBD1 (6 bases). The CDR3 sequence is 18 residues long. Germline CDR1 and CDR2: LNHDA and SQIVND (reference sequence). V was trimmed by 5 bases and J by 1 base, leaving 18 bases between them. This CDR3 reads CASSRDTGFDSYNSPLHF. The CDR3 DNA sequence: TGTGCCAGTAGTCGGGACACCGGTTTCGATTCCTATAATTCACCCCTCCACTTT.

This clonotype appeared a few times. The genes are TRBV6-5 and TRBJ2-7; a weak D match, TRBD1 (5 bases). The CDR3 loop spans 13 amino acids. Germline lookup yields CDR1 MNHEY and CDR2 SVGAGI. The ends were cut back, 6 bases at V and 3 bases at J, with 12 bases in the middle. The CDR3 protein is CASRTTEDYEQYF. The CDR3 DNA reads as TGTGCCAGCAGGACGACAGAGGACTACGAGCAGTACTTC.

This clonotype has at least ten counts. The chain links TRBV2 to TRBJ2-4, with D unclear. The CDR3 runs 17 residues. Germline V gives CDR1 SNHLY, CDR2 FYNNEI. With 3 bases removed from V and 0 bases from J, the gap between germline ends came to 15 bases. The CDR3: CASSESPIMGAKNIQYF. CDR3 coding DNA: TGTGCCAGCAGTGAGTCCCCCATTATGGGAGCCAAAAACATTCAGTACTTC.

This chain joins TRBV7-9 and TRBJ2-5; D is perhaps TRBD2 (5 bases). V was trimmed by 5 bases and J by 4 bases, leaving 14 bases between them. There are 14 residues in the CDR3. The germline V gene encodes CDR1 SEHNR and CDR2 FQNEAQ (reference sequence). The CDR3 loop is CASSQLGVGETQYF. The CDR3 nucleotides are TGTGCCAGCAGCCAGCTCGGGGTGGGAGAGACCCAGTACTTC.

This clonotype has at least ten counts. This sequence joins TRBV4-3 and TRBJ2-3, with 11 bases lining up with TRBD2. The CDR3 consists of 17 residues. Germline V lookup: CDR1 LGHNA, CDR2 YSLEER. J lost 5 bases, V lost 3 bases, and 10 bases had no gene match. The CDR3 loop reads CASSHTVSGRAGDTQYF. CDR3 nucleotide sequence: TGCGCCAGCAGCCATACCGTTAGCGGGAGGGCCGGAGATACGCAGTATTTT.

There are many counts of this clonotype. The chain joins TRBV4-1 to TRBJ1-6; TRBD1 is a possible D gene (6 bases). The CDR3 consists of 14 residues. Trimming stripped 1 base from V and 5 bases from J, with 6 bases between. Germline-derived CDR1 and CDR2 are MGHRA and YSYEKL. CDR3 sequence: CASSQGQDNSPLHF. The CDR3 DNA follows: TGCGCCAGCAGCCAAGGACAGGATAATTCACCCCTCCACTTT.

This clonotype was counted ten times or more. The CDR3 bases are TGTGCCACTTCGACCGTGGAGGGGGACGAGCAGTACTTC. It codes for CATSTVEGDEQYF. This rearrangement joins TRBV19 to TRBJ2-7, with D tentatively TRBD1 or TRBD2 (6 bases each). The germline V gene encodes CDR1 LNHDA and CDR2 SQIVND (reference sequence). With 10 bases removed from V and 5 bases from J, the gap between germline ends came to 18 bases. CDR3 length: 13 amino acids.

This clonotype was observed a handful of times. This sequence joins TRBV27 and TRBJ1-5; maybe TRBD1 (5 bases). Germline assignment: CDR1 MNHEY and CDR2 SMNVEV (reference sequence). The CDR3 covers 16 residues. Trimming pared 6 bases from V and 2 bases from J, leaving 17 bases between. The CDR3 loop reads CASSPLGAGRNQPQHF. The CDR3 region has the DNA TGTGCCAGCAGCCCCTTAGGGGCTGGTCGCAATCAGCCCCAGCATTTT.

Note on this clonotype: This clone may be a read error of a much larger clone one base away. The chain recombines TRBV6-2 or TRBV6-3 with TRBJ1-5; D is possibly TRBD1 (6 bases). The CDR3 covers 15 residues. V was cut by 0 bases and J by 11 bases, with 17 bases left in between. Germline CDR1 is MNHEY and CDR2 is SVGEGT. The CDR3 DNA reads as TGTGCCAGCAGTTACTCGAGTCTGGGGGGGCAGTCCCAGCATTTT. This gives the protein CASSYSSLGGQSQHF.

Many counts were recorded for this clonotype. This chain links TRBV4-1 with TRBJ2-3, with 9 bases identical to TRBD2. The CDR3 totals 16 residues. Looked up from germline, CDR1 is MGHRA and CDR2 is YSYEKL. V shed 0 bases, J shed 4 bases, and the junction held 5 bases outside the gene matches. Here the CDR3 DNA reads TGCGCCAGCAGCCAAGAGGGGACTAGCTTAGCAGATACGCAGTATTTT. Translating gives CASSQEGTSLADTQYF.

Concerning this clonotype: This clone may be a read error of a much larger clone one base away. This chain links TRBV27 with TRBJ2-4; D unclear. This CDR3 comprises 15 residues. Looked up from germline, CDR1 is MNHEY and CDR2 is SMNVEV (reference sequence). CDR3 bases: TGTGCCAGCAGTGCCCCGGACGTAGCCAAAAACATTCGGTACTTC. Translation: CASSAPDVAKNIRYF.

This clonotype was seen more than once but under ten times. This may come from a read error, since a much larger clone is one base off. This chain joins TRBV11-2 and TRBJ2-3; no clear D gene. Germline lookup yields CDR1 SGHAT and CDR2 FQNNGV. The CDR3 runs to 13 residues. The CDR3 coding sequence is TGTGCCAGCAACTTATACTACGGAGATACGCAGTATTTT. This encodes CASNLYYGDTQYF.

The chain links TRBV7-8 to TRBJ2-3; D call uncertain. V was shortened by 0 bases and J by 3 bases, with 10 bases between the two germline ends. Germline CDR1 SGHVS, CDR2 FQNEAQ. The CDR3 consists of 15 residues. The CDR3 spells CASSLALVYTDTQYF. The CDR3 bases are TGTGCCAGCAGCTTAGCGCTAGTCTATACAGATACGCAGTATTTT.

The DNA of the CDR3 is TGTGCCAGCAGTTACTTCGGCGGGAACCCCTACGAGCAGTACTTC. This translates into CASSYFGGNPYEQYF. The chain has TRBV6-5 and TRBJ2-7; a possible D gene is TRBD2 (6 bases). The V end lost 1 base, the J end lost 2 bases, and 12 bases lay between the germline ends. Germline CDR1 and CDR2: MNHEY and SVGAGI. CDR3 length: 15 residues.